A single sample gave rise to the 6 T cell receptor beta chains below, sequenced in a study of shared clonotypes between healthy human individuals. Positively selected for CCR7, the CD45RO-negative cells used as naive CD8 cells excluded terminally differentiated effector memory CD45RA+ cells. Here immunoSEQ multiplex PCR was the method, and the copy in TCRdb shows in-frame clones only, minus some. The top ten clones hold approximately 1.7% of a sample with around 2.1 million clones, 85% to 95% of them seen once. Sequencing was carried out using naive CD8+ T cells from PBMCs. The receptors come from a man aged 18-30 years in good health. Some clones in this sample may be carry-over from other donors' samples.

Worth noting for this clone: Other DNA sequences within the sample encode an identical CDR3. V usage is TRBV5-6 and J usage is TRBJ2-7; D remains ambiguous. The CDR3 is 11 amino acids. The V and J ends lost 0 bases and 6 bases respectively, with 4 bases between them. Per germline, CDR1 SGHDT and CDR2 YYEEEE. CDR3 sequence: CASSLATEQYF. DNA for the CDR3: TGTGCCAGCAGCTTGGCCACCGAGCAGTACTTC.

This clone appeared a single time. The J gene is TRBJ1-4, the V gene TRBV9; no clear D gene. Germline V gene lookup returns CDR1 SGDLS and CDR2 YYNGEE. V was pared by 3 bases and J by 1 base, with 7 bases between. The CDR3 length is 14 residues. CDR3 protein: CASSGTLTNEKLFF. Written as DNA, the CDR3 is TGTGCCAGCAGCGGGACCTTAACTAATGAAAAACTGTTTTTT. The full variable domain, with the rest looked up from reference TRBV9 and TRBJ1-4, is DSGVTQTPKHLITATGQRVTLRCSPRSGDLSVYWYQQSLDQGLQFLIQYYNGEERAKGNILERFSAQQFPDLHSELNLSSLELGDSALYFCASSGTLTNEKLFFGSGTQLSVL.

The chain joins TRBV27 to TRBJ2-7; TRBD2 aligns across 8 bases. This CDR3 is 16 amino acids long. V lost 5 bases, J lost 4 bases, and 13 bases stayed unmatched. Germline V lookup: CDR1 MNHEY, CDR2 SMNVEV (reference sequence). The CDR3 DNA reads as TGTGCCAGCAGTCCGTCGGGGGGGCTTGTTCCTTACGAGCAGTACTTC. It is translated as CASSPSGGLVPYEQYF.

The J gene is TRBJ1-1, the V gene TRBV6-1; D not resolved. From germline, CDR1 is MNHNS and CDR2 SASEGT. The CDR3 is 11 amino acids. V dropped 7 bases and J dropped 10 bases, with 13 bases sitting between them. CDR3 sequence reads: CASKKGSGAFF. Written as DNA, the CDR3 is TGTGCCAGCAAGAAAGGGTCGGGAGCTTTCTTT.

The rearrangement uses TRBV7-8 and TRBJ2-5, with TRBD2 matching over 8 bases. V was pared by 8 bases and J by 4 bases, with 6 bases of the junction left unmatched. Germline V gene sequence: CDR1 SGHVS, CDR2 FQNEAQ. The CDR3 contains 13 residues. The CDR3 loop is CASFGTSPETQYF. The CDR3, as DNA: TGTGCCAGCTTTGGGACTAGTCCAGAGACCCAGTACTTC.

The chain carries TRBV27 and TRBJ2-7; maybe TRBD1 (5 bases). The CDR3 sequence is 13 residues long. CDR1 is MNHEY and CDR2 is SMNVEV in the germline V gene (reference sequence). V was shortened by 5 bases and J by 2 bases, with 10 bases between the two germline ends. The CDR3 here is CASSQGFAYEQYF. In nucleotides, the CDR3 is TGTGCCAGCAGTCAGGGTTTCGCCTACGAGCAGTACTTC.